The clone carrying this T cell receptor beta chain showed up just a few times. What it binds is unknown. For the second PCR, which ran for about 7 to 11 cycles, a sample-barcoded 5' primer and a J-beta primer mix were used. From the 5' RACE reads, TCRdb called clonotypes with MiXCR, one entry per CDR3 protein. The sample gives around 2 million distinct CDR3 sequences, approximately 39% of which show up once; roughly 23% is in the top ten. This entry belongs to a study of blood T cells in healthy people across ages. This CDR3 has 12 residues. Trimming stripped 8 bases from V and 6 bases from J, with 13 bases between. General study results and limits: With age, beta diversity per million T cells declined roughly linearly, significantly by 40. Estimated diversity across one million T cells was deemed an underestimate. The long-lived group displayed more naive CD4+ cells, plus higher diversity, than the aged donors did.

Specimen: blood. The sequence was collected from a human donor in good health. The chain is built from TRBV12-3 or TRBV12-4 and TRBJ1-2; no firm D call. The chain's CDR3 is CASGFLGDGYTF. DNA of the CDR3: TGTGCCAGCGGATTCCTCGGGGATGGCTACACCTTC.